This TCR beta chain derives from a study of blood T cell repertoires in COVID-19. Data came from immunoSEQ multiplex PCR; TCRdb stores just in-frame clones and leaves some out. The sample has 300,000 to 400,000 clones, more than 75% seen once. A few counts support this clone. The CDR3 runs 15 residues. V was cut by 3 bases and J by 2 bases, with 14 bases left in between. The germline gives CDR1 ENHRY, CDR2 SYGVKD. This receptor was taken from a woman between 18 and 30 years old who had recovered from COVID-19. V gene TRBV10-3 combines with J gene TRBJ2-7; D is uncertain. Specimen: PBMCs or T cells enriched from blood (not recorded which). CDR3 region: CAISDEVLGPYEQYF. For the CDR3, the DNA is TGTGCCATCAGTGACGAGGTTCTAGGCCCCTACGAGCAGTACTTC.